A selection of T cell receptor beta chains follows, all from one sample in a study of blood T cell repertoires in COVID-19. Libraries were prepared by immunoSEQ multiplex PCR; TCRdb keeps only in-frame clonotypes and omits some of them. This table has approximately 61,000 clones, over 65% appearing once. The source material was peripheral blood. These receptors were taken from an elderly man with active or convalescent COVID-19. Both conserved end residues are part of each CDR3. D genes are given only for firm matches. A row's size may be missing; if present it is once, few, many or a size class.

D gene	V gene	J gene	clone size	CDR3 DNA	CDR3 protein
NA	TRBV14	TRBJ2-1	once	TGTGCCAGCAGCCAAGATTGGGCCGTGAAGTTCTTC	CASSQDWAVKFF
NA	TRBV27	TRBJ2-5	NA	TGTGCCAGCAGTTTATTTGCGCGGTCGACCCAGTACTTC	CASSLFARSTQYF
NA	TRBV3-1/TRBV3-2	TRBJ2-1	NA	TGTGCCAGCAGCCAAGATCCGGGGAGCCACAATGAGCAGTTCTTC	CASSQDPGSHNEQFF
NA	TRBV2	TRBJ2-3	NA	TGTGCCAGCAGTCCCGACAGAACCCTTAGCACAGATACGCAGTATTTT	CASSPDRTLSTDTQYF
NA	TRBV5-4	TRBJ2-7	NA	TGTGCCAGCAGCTTGGGTGGGAGGAGCTCCTACGAGCAGTACTTC	CASSLGGRSSYEQYF
NA	TRBV3-1/TRBV3-2	TRBJ1-1	few	TGTGCCAGCAGCCTTGGGGGCTCTGAAGCTTTCTTT	CASSLGGSEAFF
TRBD1	TRBV19	TRBJ2-3	NA	TGTGCCAGTAGACGGGACAGGTTTGATACGCAGTATTTT	CASRRDRFDTQYF
TRBD1	TRBV18	TRBJ1-2	NA	TGTGCCAGCTCACCTCGGACAGGGGCAGATGGCTACACCTTC	CASSPRTGADGYTF
NA	TRBV28	TRBJ2-7	NA	TGTGCCAGCAGTTCTACTTTCGGCTGGAGCGAGCAGTACTTC	CASSSTFGWSEQYF
TRBD2	TRBV19	TRBJ2-3	NA	TGTGCCAGTAGTACACGGACTAGCGCGGGAGTCGGTACGCAGTATTTT	CASSTRTSAGVGTQYF
NA	TRBV7-2	TRBJ2-7	NA	TGTGCCAGCAGCTCCTTAAAGGGGCCCACCTACGAGCAGTACTTC	CASSSLKGPTYEQYF
NA	TRBV28	TRBJ1-2	NA	TGTGCCAGCACCGGCGGGTGGTATGGCTACACCTTC	CASTGGWYGYTF
NA	TRBV7-9	TRBJ2-3	NA	TGTGCCAGCAGCTTAGCTGGTGCGACAGATACGCAGTATTTT	CASSLAGATDTQYF
TRBD1	TRBV27	TRBJ1-2	NA	TGTGCCAGCAGTTTATCCGGGACAGGGGGTTGGTATGGCTACACCTTC	CASSLSGTGGWYGYTF
NA	TRBV21-1	TRBJ2-1	NA	TGTGCCAGCAGCCCCGTCCGGGGGTTTTCCTACAATGAGCAGTTCTTC	CASSPVRGFSYNEQFF
NA	TRBV19	TRBJ2-7	few	TGTGCCAGTAGTATCTACGGAGGCTACGAGCAGTACTTC	CASSIYGGYEQYF
NA	TRBV4-1	TRBJ2-2	NA	TGCGCCAGCAGCCAGACCCGAGGTGGAGTCGGCGGGGAGCTGTTTTTT	CASSQTRGGVGGELFF
NA	TRBV10-2	TRBJ1-5	NA	TGCGCCAGCAGTATGGAGAATCAGCCCCAGCATTTT	CASSMENQPQHF
TRBD1	TRBV19	TRBJ2-2	NA	TGTGCCAGTAGTATCGACGTGGAGACAGGGAGTACCGGGGAGCTGTTTTTT	CASSIDVETGSTGELFF
TRBD1	TRBV6-5	TRBJ2-1	few	TGTGCCAGCAGTATCCGGACAGGGGTTTACAATGAGCAGTTCTTC	CASSIRTGVYNEQFF
TRBD1	TRBV5-3	TRBJ1-5	NA	TGTGCCAGAAGCTTGGGGGGCAGACAGGGAATTTTTTACGACGGCAATCAGCCCCAGCATTTT	CARSLGGRQGIFYDGNQPQHF
TRBD1	TRBV5-1	TRBJ1-1	NA	TGCGCCAGCAGCCAGGACGACAGGGATTGGAACACTGAAGCTTTCTTT	CASSQDDRDWNTEAFF
NA	TRBV5-5	TRBJ2-7	NA	TGTGCCAGCAGCTTGACTTATTCCTACGAGCAGTACTTC	CASSLTYSYEQYF
NA	TRBV5-4	TRBJ2-3	once	TGTGCCAGCAGATCACAGGGTACAGATACGCAGTATTTT	CASRSQGTDTQYF
NA	TRBV18	TRBJ1-4	NA	TGTGCCAGCTCACCCACAGCTGAAAAACTGTTTTTT	CASSPTAEKLFF
NA	TRBV3-1/TRBV3-2	TRBJ2-7	few	TGTGCCAGCAGCCACGGCTACGAGCAGTACTTC	CASSHGYEQYF
TRBD1	TRBV18	TRBJ2-3	NA	TGTGCCAGCCACGGACAGGGCACAGATACGCAGTATTTT	CASHGQGTDTQYF
NA	TRBV7-2	TRBJ2-5	NA	TGTGCCAGCAGCTGGATCTGGAGGCAAGAGACCCAGTACTTC	CASSWIWRQETQYF
TRBD1	TRBV7-2	TRBJ2-6	NA	TGTGCCAGCAGCTTCGAGGGGGCACTATCTGGGGCCAACGTCCTGACTTTC	CASSFEGALSGANVLTF
NA	TRBV2	TRBJ2-7	NA	TGTGCCAGCAGTATAACTAGAGTTACGTACGAGCAGTACTTC	CASSITRVTYEQYF
NA	TRBV27	TRBJ2-1	few	TGTGCCAGCAGTAAGGGCGGGGTGGAGCAGTTCTTC	CASSKGGVEQFF
TRBD2	TRBV11-3	TRBJ2-1	NA	TGTGCCAGCAGCTCGGGACTAGCTTACAATGAGCAGTTCTTC	CASSSGLAYNEQFF
TRBD2	TRBV27	TRBJ2-2	NA	TGTGCCAGCAGTTTAAGCGGGGGAAGGACCGGGGAGCTGTTTTTT	CASSLSGGRTGELFF
TRBD2	TRBV7-2	TRBJ2-1	NA	TGTGCCAGCAGAGGTGGCGGGAGTAATGAGCAGTTCTTC	CASRGGGSNEQFF
TRBD1	TRBV9	TRBJ2-3	few	TGTGCCAGCAGCGTAGAGGGGGACAGCAGCACAGATACGCAGTATTTT	CASSVEGDSSTDTQYF
NA	TRBV5-1	TRBJ1-4	NA	TGCGCCAGCAGCCCCCGGGGGGCTGATGAAAAACTGTTTTTT	CASSPRGADEKLFF
NA	TRBV5-1	TRBJ1-1	NA	TGCGCCAGCAGCCCTCCGGGGTTGACTGAAGCTTTCTTT	CASSPPGLTEAFF
TRBD2	TRBV6-6	TRBJ2-1	NA	TGTGCCAGCAGTCGAAACCGGGGGGGCCTGGGCAATGAGCAGTTCTTC	CASSRNRGGLGNEQFF
TRBD2	TRBV7-9	TRBJ2-1	NA	TGTGCCAGCAACCCTTCCGGTCTAGCGGGGGTTGAGCAGTTCTTC	CASNPSGLAGVEQFF
TRBD1	TRBV19	TRBJ2-1	NA	TGTGCCAGTAGTCGTCAGACAGGGGGCACGGAGCAGTTCTTC	CASSRQTGGTEQFF
TRBD1	TRBV4-3	TRBJ2-4	once	TGCGCCAGCAGCCAAGAACAGGGGTCCGACATTCAGTACTTC	CASSQEQGSDIQYF
NA	TRBV20-1	TRBJ2-7	few	TGCAGTGCTAGTGGGTTCGGAGAGCGTCCAAGCTCCTACGAGCAGTACTTC	CSASGFGERPSSYEQYF
TRBD1	TRBV6-5	TRBJ1-5	NA	TGTGCCAGCAGTCTCGGGACAGGCAATCAGCCCCAGCATTTT	CASSLGTGNQPQHF
NA	TRBV15	TRBJ1-1	NA	TGTGCCACTAAAAACAGGGATAACACTGAAGCTTTCTTT	CATKNRDNTEAFF
NA	TRBV5-4	TRBJ1-6	once	TGTGCCAGCAGCTCTGGTAGAATGAATTCACCCCTCCACTTT	CASSSGRMNSPLHF